This TCR beta chain was profiled in a study of blood T cell repertoires in COVID-19. Study-wide context: PBMCs, B-cell-depleted T cells, or T cells provided the cDNA or gDNA that made up the material.

Authors' methods: Reference gene primers were amplified, and this amplification served to estimate nucleated cell counts. The assay was immunoSEQ multiplex PCR, and TCRdb's table has in-frame clones only and misses some. V, J and clone size are taken as reported in that table, and D and trimming were inferred from the DNA itself. The data contain roughly 150,000 clones, approximately 90% of them seen just once; the ten biggest clones take up approximately 2%. Germline V gives CDR1 LNHDA, CDR2 SQIVND (reference sequence). V lost 7 bases, J lost 5 bases, and 23 bases lay in between. The CDR3 sequence is 16 residues long.

The TCR was taken from a man between 18 and 29 years old with acute or convalescent COVID-19. Sequencing was performed on peripheral blood. This chain joins TRBV19 and TRBJ1-1, with a tentative D call TRBD1 (5 bases). As DNA, the CDR3 is TGTGCCAGTACCCTACCGGGGGGGGATATCGGAACTGAAGCTTTCTTT. Translation: CASTLPGGDIGTEAFF.